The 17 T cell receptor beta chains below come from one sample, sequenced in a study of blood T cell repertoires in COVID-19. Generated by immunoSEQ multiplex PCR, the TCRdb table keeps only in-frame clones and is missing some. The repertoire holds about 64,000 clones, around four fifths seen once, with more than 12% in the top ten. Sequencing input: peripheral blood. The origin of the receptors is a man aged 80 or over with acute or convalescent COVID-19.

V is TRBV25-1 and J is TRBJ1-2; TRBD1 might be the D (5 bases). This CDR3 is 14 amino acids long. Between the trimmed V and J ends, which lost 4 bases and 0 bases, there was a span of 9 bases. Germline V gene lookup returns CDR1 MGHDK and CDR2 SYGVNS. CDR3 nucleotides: TGTGCCAGCAGTGTAGACAGTGCTAACTATGGCTACACCTTC. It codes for CASSVDSANYGYTF.

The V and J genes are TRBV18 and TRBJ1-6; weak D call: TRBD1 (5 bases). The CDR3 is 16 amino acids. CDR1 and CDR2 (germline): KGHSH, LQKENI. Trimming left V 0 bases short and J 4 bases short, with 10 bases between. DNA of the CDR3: TGTGCCAGCTCACCACCTTCAGGGAGGTATAATTCACCCCTCCACTTT. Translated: CASSPPSGRYNSPLHF.

CDR3 nucleotide sequence: TGTGCCAGCTCACCACCGAATCGCCAGGGCGCGGGAGGCACTGAAGCTTTCTTT. It is translated as CASSPPNRQGAGGTEAFF. This chain uses TRBV18 with TRBJ1-1; maybe TRBD1 (5 bases). Trimming left V 0 bases short and J 4 bases short, with 21 bases between. Germline lookup yields CDR1 KGHSH and CDR2 LQKENI. This CDR3 spans 18 amino acids.

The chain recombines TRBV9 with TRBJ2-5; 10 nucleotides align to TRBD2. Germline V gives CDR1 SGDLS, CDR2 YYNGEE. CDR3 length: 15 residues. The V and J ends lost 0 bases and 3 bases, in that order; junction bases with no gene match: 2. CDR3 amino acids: CASSVAAGGKETQYF. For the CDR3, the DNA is TGTGCCAGCAGCGTAGCAGCGGGGGGGAAAGAGACCCAGTACTTC.

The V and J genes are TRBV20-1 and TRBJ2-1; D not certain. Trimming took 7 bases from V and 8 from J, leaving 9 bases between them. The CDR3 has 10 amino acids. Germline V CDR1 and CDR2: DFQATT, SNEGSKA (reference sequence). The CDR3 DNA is TGCAGTGTACTTATCCATGAGCAGTTCTTC. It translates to CSVLIHEQFF.

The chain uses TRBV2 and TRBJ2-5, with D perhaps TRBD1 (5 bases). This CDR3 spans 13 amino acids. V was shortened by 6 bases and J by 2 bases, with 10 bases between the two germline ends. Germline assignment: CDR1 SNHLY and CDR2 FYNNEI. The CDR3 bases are TGTGCCAGCAGATACGACAGTCAAGAGACCCAGTACTTC. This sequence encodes CASRYDSQETQYF.

The CDR3 DNA reads TGTGCCAGCAGCTTCGCCCAGGCCGTGCTGGAGCAGTACTTC. Its translation: CASSFAQAVLEQYF. This chain connects TRBV11-2 to TRBJ2-7; no reliable D call. This CDR3 is built from 14 residues. V lost 3 bases to trimming and J lost 7 bases, with 16 bases between them. Germline V gene sequence: CDR1 SGHAT, CDR2 FQNNGV.

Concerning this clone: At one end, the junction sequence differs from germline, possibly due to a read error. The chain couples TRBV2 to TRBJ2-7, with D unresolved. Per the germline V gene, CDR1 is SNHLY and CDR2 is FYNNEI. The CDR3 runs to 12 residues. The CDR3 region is CASRLESYEQCF. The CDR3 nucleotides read TGTGCCAGCAGGCTAGAATCCTACGAGCAGTGCTTC.

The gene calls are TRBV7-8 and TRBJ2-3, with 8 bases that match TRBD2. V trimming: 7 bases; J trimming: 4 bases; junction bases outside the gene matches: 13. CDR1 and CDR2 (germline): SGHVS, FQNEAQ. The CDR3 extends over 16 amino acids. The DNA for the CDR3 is TGTGCCAGCAACCCTTATAACGGGGGGGTCCCAGATACGCAGTATTTT. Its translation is CASNPYNGGVPDTQYF.

CDR3 nucleotide sequence: TGTGCCAGCAGTCTCAGACAGGGTGTACGCGAGCAGTACTTC. Amino acid sequence: CASSLRQGVREQYF. This chain links TRBV6-2 or TRBV6-3 with TRBJ2-7, with TRBD1 matching 7 bases. Looked up from germline, CDR1 is MNHEY and CDR2 is SVGEGT. V lost 5 bases to trimming and J lost 6 bases; unmatched junction nucleotides: 10. The CDR3 covers 14 residues.

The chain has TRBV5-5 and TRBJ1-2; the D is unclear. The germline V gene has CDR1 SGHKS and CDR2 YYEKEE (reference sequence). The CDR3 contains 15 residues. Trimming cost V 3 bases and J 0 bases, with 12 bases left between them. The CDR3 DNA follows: TGTGCCAGCAGCTGGAGCAACCTCGCTAACTATGGCTACACCTTC. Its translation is CASSWSNLANYGYTF.

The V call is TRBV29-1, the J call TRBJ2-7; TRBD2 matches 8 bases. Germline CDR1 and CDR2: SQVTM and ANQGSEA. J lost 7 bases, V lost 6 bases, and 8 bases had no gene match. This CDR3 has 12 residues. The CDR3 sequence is CSVLRGAGEQYF. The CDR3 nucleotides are TGCAGCGTCCTGCGGGGGGCGGGGGAGCAGTACTTC.

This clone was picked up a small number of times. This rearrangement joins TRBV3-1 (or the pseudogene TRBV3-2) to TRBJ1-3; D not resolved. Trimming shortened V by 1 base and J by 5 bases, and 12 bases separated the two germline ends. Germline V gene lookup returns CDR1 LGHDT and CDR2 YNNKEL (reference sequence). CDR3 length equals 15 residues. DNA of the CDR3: TGTGCCAGCAGCCAAGGACGCACAGAACGAAACACCATATATTTT. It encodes CASSQGRTERNTIYF.

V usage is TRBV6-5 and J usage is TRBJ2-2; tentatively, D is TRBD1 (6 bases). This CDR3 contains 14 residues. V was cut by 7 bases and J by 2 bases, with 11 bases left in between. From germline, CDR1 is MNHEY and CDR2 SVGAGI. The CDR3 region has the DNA TGTGCCAGCAAACTACAGGGTAACACCGGGGAGCTGTTTTTT. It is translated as CASKLQGNTGELFF.

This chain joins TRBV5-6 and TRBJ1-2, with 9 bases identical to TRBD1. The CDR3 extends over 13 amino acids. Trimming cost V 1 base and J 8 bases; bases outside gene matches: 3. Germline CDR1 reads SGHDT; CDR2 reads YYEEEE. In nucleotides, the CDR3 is TGTGCCAGCAGCTTGTGGGACAGGGTGGGCTACACCTTC. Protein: CASSLWDRVGYTF.

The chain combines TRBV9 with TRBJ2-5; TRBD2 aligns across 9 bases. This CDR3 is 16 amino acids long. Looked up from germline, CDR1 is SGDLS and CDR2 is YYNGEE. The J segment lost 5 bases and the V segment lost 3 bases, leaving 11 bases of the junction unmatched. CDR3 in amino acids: CASSAGTSWGGETQYF. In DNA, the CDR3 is TGTGCCAGCAGCGCCGGGACTAGCTGGGGAGGGGAGACCCAGTACTTC.

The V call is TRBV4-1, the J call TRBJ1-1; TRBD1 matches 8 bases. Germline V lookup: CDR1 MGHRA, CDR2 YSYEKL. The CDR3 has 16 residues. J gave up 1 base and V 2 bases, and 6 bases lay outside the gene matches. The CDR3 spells CASSQRQGSTNTEAFF. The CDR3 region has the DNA TGCGCCAGCAGCCAAAGACAGGGGTCGACGAACACTGAAGCTTTCTTT.